The sequence of this TCR beta chain was determined in a study of memory CD4+ T cells and cytomegalovirus serostatus. Study-level results: About 40% of the roughly 150 known CMV-associated TCRbeta sequences appeared in CD4+ memory.

Germline lookup yields CDR1 SGHKS and CDR2 YYEKEE (reference sequence). This CDR3 is 15 amino acids long. Trimming cost V 4 bases and J 3 bases; bases outside gene matches: 4. As for this clone: Its antigen is undetermined.

The table came from immunoSEQ multiplex PCR; TCRdb's copy has only in-frame clones and leaves some out. The table lists 50,000 or so clones, approximately 83% of them singletons. The sort gate was single viable CD3+CD4+CD8-CD45RO+ cells for memory CD4+ T cells. The chain couples TRBV5-5 to TRBJ2-1, with 10 bases fitting TRBD1. The sample comprised memory CD4+ T cells from blood. The TCR was taken from an adult in good health and CMV-seronegative. The chain's CDR3 is CASSGGTGDYNEQFF. Written as DNA, the CDR3 is TGTGCCAGCAGCGGCGGGACAGGGGACTACAATGAGCAGTTCTTC. Supplemented by reference TRBV5-5 and TRBJ2-1, the full variable domain reads DAGVTQSPTHLIKTRGQQVTLRCSPISGHKSVSWYQQVLGQGPQFIFQYYEKEERGRGNFPDRFSARQFPNYSSELNVNALLLGDSALYLCASSGGTGDYNEQFFGPGTRLTVL.